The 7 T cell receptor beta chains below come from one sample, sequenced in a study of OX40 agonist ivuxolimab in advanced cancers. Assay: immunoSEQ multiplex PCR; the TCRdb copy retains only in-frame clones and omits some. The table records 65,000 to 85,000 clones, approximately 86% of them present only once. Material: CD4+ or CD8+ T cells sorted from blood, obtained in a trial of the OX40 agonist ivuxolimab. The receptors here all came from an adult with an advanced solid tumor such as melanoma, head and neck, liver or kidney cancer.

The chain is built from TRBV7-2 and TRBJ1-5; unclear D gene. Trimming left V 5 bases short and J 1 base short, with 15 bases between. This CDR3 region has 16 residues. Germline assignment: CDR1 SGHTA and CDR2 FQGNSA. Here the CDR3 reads CASSRLVTESNQPQHF. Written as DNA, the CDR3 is TGTGCCAGCAGCCGCCTAGTCACAGAGAGCAATCAGCCCCAGCATTTT. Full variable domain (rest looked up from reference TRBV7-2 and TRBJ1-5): GAGVSQSPSNKVTEKGKDVELRCDPISGHTALYWYRQSLGQGLEFLIYFQGNSAPDKSGLPSDRFSAERTGGSVSTLTIQRTQQEDSAVYLCASSRLVTESNQPQHFGDGTRLSIL.

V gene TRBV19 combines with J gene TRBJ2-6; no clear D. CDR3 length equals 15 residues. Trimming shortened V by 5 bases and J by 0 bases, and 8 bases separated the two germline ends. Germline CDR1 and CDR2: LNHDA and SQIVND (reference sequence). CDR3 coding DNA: TGTGCCAGTAGTGATGACAACTCTGGGGCCAACGTCCTGACTTTC. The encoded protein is CASSDDNSGANVLTF.

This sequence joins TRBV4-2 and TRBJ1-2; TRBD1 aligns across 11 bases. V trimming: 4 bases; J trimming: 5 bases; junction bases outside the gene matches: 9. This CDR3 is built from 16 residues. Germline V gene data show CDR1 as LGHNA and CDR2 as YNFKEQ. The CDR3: CASSRPRTGGQYGYTF. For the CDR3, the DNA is TGTGCCAGCAGCCGCCCTAGGACAGGGGGCCAGTATGGCTACACCTTC.

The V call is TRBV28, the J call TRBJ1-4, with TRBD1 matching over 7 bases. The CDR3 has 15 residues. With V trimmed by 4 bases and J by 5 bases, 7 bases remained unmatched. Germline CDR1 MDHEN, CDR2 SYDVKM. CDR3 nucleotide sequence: TGTGCCAGCAGTTCCTCCGGGACAGAAAATGAAAAACTGTTTTTT. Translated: CASSSSGTENEKLFF.

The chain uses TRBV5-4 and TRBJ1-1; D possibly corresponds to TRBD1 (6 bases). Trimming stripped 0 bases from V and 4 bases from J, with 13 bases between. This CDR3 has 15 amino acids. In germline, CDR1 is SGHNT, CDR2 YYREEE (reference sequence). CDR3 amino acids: CASSLAGTKGTEAFF. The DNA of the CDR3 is TGTGCCAGCAGCTTGGCGGGGACAAAGGGCACTGAAGCTTTCTTT.

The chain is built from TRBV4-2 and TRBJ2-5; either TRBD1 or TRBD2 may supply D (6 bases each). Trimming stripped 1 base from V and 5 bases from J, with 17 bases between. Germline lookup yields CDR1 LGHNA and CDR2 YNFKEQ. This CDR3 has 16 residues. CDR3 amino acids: CASSQVGSGAVETQYF. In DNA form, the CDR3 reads TGTGCCAGCAGCCAAGTCGGTTCGGGGGCCGTGGAGACCCAGTACTTC.

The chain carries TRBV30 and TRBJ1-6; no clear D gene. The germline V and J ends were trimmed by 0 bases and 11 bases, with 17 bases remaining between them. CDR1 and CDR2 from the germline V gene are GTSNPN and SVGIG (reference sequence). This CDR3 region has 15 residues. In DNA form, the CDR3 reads TGTGCCTGGAGTGTGGCGGATCGGCGGCAGACACCCCTCCACTTT. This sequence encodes CAWSVADRRQTPLHF.